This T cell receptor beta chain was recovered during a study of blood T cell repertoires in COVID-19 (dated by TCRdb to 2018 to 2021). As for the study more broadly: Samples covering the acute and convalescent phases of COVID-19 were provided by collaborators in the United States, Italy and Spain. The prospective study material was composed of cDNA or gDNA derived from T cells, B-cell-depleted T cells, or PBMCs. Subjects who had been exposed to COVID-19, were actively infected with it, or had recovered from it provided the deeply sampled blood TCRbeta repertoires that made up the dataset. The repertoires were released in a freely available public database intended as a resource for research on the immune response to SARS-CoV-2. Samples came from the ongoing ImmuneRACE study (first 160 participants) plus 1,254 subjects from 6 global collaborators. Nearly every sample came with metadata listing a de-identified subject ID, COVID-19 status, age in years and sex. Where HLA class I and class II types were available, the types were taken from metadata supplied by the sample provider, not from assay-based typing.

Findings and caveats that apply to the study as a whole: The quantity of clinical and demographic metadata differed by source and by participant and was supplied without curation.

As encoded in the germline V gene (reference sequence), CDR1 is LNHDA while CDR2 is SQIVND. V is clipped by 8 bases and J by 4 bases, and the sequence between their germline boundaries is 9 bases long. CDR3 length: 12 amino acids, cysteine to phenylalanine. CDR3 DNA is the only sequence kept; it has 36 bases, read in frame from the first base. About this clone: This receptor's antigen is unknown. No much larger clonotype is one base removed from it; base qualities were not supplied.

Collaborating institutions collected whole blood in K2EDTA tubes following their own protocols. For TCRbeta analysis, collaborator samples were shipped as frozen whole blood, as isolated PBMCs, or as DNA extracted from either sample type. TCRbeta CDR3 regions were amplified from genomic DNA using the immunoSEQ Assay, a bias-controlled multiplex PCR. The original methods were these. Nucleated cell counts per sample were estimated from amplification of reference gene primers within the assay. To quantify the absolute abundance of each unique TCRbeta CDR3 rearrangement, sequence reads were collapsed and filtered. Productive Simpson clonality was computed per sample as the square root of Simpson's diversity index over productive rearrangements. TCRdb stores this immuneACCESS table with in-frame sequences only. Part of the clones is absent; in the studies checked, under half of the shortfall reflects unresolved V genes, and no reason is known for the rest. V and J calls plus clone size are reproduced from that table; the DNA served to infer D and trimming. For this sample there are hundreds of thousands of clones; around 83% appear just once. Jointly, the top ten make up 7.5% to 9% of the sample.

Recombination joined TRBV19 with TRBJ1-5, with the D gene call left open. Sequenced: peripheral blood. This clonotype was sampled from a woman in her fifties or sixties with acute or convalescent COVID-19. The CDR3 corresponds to CASGARNQPQHF. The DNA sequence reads TGTGCCAGTGGAGCGAGGAATCAGCCCCAGCATTTT.